Listed here are 29 T cell receptor beta chains from one sample, sequenced in a study of blood T cell repertoires in COVID-19. Profiling relied on immunoSEQ multiplex PCR, and the TCRdb table lists in-frame clones only, not all of them. Among some 86,000 clones, approximately 90% were seen once, and the ten largest hold around 2.3%. Specimen: peripheral blood. The source is a human donor with active COVID-19. The donor label of this sample is uncertain.

The rearrangement joins TRBV5-1 to TRBJ1-5, with a weak D call TRBD1 (5 bases). The CDR3 extends over 14 amino acids. Trimming stripped 4 bases from V and 6 bases from J, with 14 bases between. Germline values: CDR1 SGHRS, CDR2 YFSETQ. The CDR3 here is CASSRGGEGQPQHF. DNA of the CDR3: TGCGCCAGCAGCCGGGGGGGTGAGGGTCAGCCCCAGCATTTT.

This sequence joins TRBV6-1 and TRBJ2-7; D is uncertain. With 2 bases removed from V and 6 bases from J, the gap between germline ends came to 5 bases. The CDR3 has 11 amino acids. Germline V gives CDR1 MNHNS, CDR2 SASEGT. The CDR3 DNA reads as TGTGCCAGCAGTGAAAGCGTCGAGCAGTACTTC. Residues: CASSESVEQYF.

The chain uses TRBV7-8 and TRBJ2-7, with D possibly being TRBD1 (6 bases). Per germline, CDR1 SGHVS and CDR2 FQNEAQ. Trimming shortened V by 7 bases and J by 4 bases, and 23 bases separated the two germline ends. CDR3 length equals 16 residues. The CDR3 coding sequence is TGTGCCAGCACCGGTGGCCGTGGCAGGGGAGAGTACGAGCAGTACTTC. Translated, it gives CASTGGRGRGEYEQYF.

V usage is TRBV2 and J usage is TRBJ2-1, with TRBD1 matching over 11 bases. V lost 6 bases and J lost 8; bases outside the gene matches: 3. CDR3 size: 13 residues. CDR1 and CDR2 from the germline V gene are SNHLY and FYNNEI. The DNA of the CDR3 is TGTGCCAGCAGGAGGACAGGGGGCGATGAGCAGTTCTTC. It codes for CASRRTGGDEQFF.

This chain uses TRBV21-1 with TRBJ2-7; the table's D call TRBD1 went unverified against the DNA. TRBV21-1 is classified as a pseudogene. The CDR3 length is 15 residues. The CDR3 protein is CASSKQGMASYEQYF. The CDR3 nucleotides read TGTGCCAGCAGCAAGCAGGGGATGGCCTCCTACGAGCAGTACTTC.

The chain couples TRBV5-1 to TRBJ2-2; D is undetermined. The CDR3 extends over 15 amino acids. The germline V gene has CDR1 SGHRS and CDR2 YFSETQ. Trimming removed 2 bases at V and 6 bases at J, with 14 bases between. CDR3 DNA sequence: TGCGCCAGCAGCTTCAACCCGACAAATTCCGGGGAGCTGTTTTTT. Its translation: CASSFNPTNSGELFF.

The rearrangement uses TRBV6-2 or TRBV6-3 and TRBJ2-5; a possible D gene is TRBD1 (6 bases). Trimming left V 6 bases short and J 4 bases short, with 12 bases between. The length of the CDR3 is 13 residues. The germline gives CDR1 MNHEY, CDR2 SVGEGT. CDR3 sequence (DNA): TGTGCCAGCAGCTCCACAGGGTTAGAGACCCAGTACTTC. The encoded protein is CASSSTGLETQYF.

The chain couples TRBV6-6 to TRBJ2-1; D call uncertain. The CDR3 covers 11 residues. The V end lost 6 bases, the J end lost 7 bases, and 7 bases lay between the germline ends. Per germline, CDR1 MNHNY and CDR2 SVGAGI (reference sequence). CDR3 bases: TGTGCCAGCAGCCTTCAGAATGAGCAGTTCTTC. As protein: CASSLQNEQFF.

The rearrangement links TRBV5-1 to TRBJ1-2, with D possibly TRBD1 on 6 matching bases. Per germline, CDR1 SGHRS and CDR2 YFSETQ. V gave up 0 bases and J gave up 6 bases, with 12 bases separating them. This CDR3 region has 14 residues. CDR3 DNA: TGCGCCAGCAGCTTGGAAGCGGGGGCGCATGGCTACACCTTC. Protein sequence: CASSLEAGAHGYTF. Complete variable domain (other parts from reference TRBV5-1 and TRBJ1-2): KAGVTQTPRYLIKTRGQQVTLSCSPISGHRSVSWYQQTPGQGLQFLFEYFSETQRNKGNFPGRFSGRQFSNSRSEMNVSTLELGDSALYLCASSLEAGAHGYTFGSGTRLTVV.

This clone showed up just once. This chain uses TRBV7-8 with TRBJ2-7; TRBD1 is a possible D gene (6 bases). The V gene lost 5 bases and the J gene lost 6 bases, with 20 bases spanning the gap. This CDR3 region has 15 residues. Per germline, CDR1 SGHVS and CDR2 FQNEAQ. In DNA form, the CDR3 reads TGTGCCAGCAGCGTAAGACAGGCGCGGCAGTTCGAGCAGTACTTC. As protein: CASSVRQARQFEQYF.

The rearrangement links TRBV19 to TRBJ1-6, with a possible D match to TRBD1 (5 bases). The germline gives CDR1 LNHDA, CDR2 SQIVND (reference sequence). Trimming took 5 bases from V and 4 from J, leaving 9 bases between them. CDR3 length: 14 residues. The CDR3 spells CASSPGQYNSPLHF. The CDR3 bases are TGTGCCAGTAGTCCCGGACAATATAATTCACCCCTCCACTTT.

V usage is TRBV7-2 and J usage is TRBJ2-1, with 11 nucleotides matching TRBD2. Trimming at V came to 4 bases and at J to 12 bases, leaving 2 bases not matched to a gene. The CDR3 spans 12 residues. The germline CDR1 and CDR2 sequences are SGHTA and FQGNSA. The CDR3 nucleotides are TGTGCCAGCAGCTCCCTAGCGGGGGGGCAGTTCTTC. Translation gives CASSSLAGGQFF.

The CDR3 DNA sequence: TGTGCCAGCTCACCAGAACGAGGGGAGGCCGGGGAGCTGTTTTTT. Its translation is CASSPERGEAGELFF. J is TRBJ2-2 and V is TRBV18, with a possible D match to TRBD2 (6 bases). The CDR3 has 15 residues. Germline CDR1 and CDR2: KGHSH and LQKENI. V shed 2 bases and J shed 6 bases, with 13 bases lying between them.

The genes are TRBV7-9 and TRBJ2-5, with D possibly matching TRBD2 (5 bases). CDR1 and CDR2 from the germline V gene are SEHNR and FQNEAQ (reference sequence). The CDR3 totals 14 residues. V was trimmed by 5 bases and J by 4 bases, leaving 14 bases between them. The CDR3 DNA reads as TGTGCCAGCAGCCAGGCGGGCGCGGGAGAGACCCAGTACTTC. Amino acid sequence: CASSQAGAGETQYF.

The chain has TRBV2 and TRBJ2-1; 13 positions match TRBD2. The CDR3 is 13 residues long. The ends lost 5 bases at V and 9 bases at J; junction bases unmatched: 1. Germline V gene data show CDR1 as SNHLY and CDR2 as FYNNEI. The CDR3 region has the DNA TGTGCCAGCAGTTGGACTAGCGGGGGTGAGCAGTTCTTC. Residues: CASSWTSGGEQFF.

The CDR3 DNA reads as TGTGCCAGCAGCCCCGGGAGGGGCGGGGCCACCTCTGGGGCCAACGTCCTGACTTTC. This sequence encodes CASSPGRGGATSGANVLTF. The chain links TRBV7-6 to TRBJ2-6; 8 positions agree with TRBD2. The CDR3 length is 19 residues. Germline V lookup: CDR1 SGHVS, CDR2 FNYEAQ. J gave up 0 bases and V 5 bases, and 12 bases lay outside the gene matches. Full variable domain (outside the CDR3, taken from reference TRBV7-6 and TRBJ2-6): GAGVSQSPRYKVTKRGQDVALRCDPISGHVSLYWYRQALGQGPEFLTYFNYEAQQDKSGLPNDRFSAERPEGSISTLTIQRTEQRDSAMYRCASSPGRGGATSGANVLTFGAGSRLTVL.

V is TRBV2 and J is TRBJ2-1, with 16 bases lining up with TRBD2. Germline V gives CDR1 SNHLY, CDR2 FYNNEI. The trim removed 6 bases at V and 0 bases at J, leaving 5 bases unmatched. This CDR3 has 18 amino acids. CDR3 in amino acids: CASSPGLAGGGSYNEQFF. CDR3 coding DNA: TGTGCCAGCAGCCCGGGACTAGCGGGGGGGGGCTCCTACAATGAGCAGTTCTTC.

The chain joins TRBV7-2 to TRBJ2-3; tentative D call: TRBD2 (6 bases). The CDR3 spans 13 residues. Germline CDR1 SGHTA, CDR2 FQGNSA. Trimming took 2 bases from V and 6 from J, leaving 9 bases between them. Here the CDR3 DNA reads TGTGCCAGCAGCTTATTACGGGAGGATACGCAGTATTTT. It specifies CASSLLREDTQYF.

This chain uses TRBV9 with TRBJ2-1; 12 bases align to TRBD2. Germline V lookup: CDR1 SGDLS, CDR2 YYNGEE. The CDR3 loop spans 15 amino acids. V lost 0 bases and J lost 6; bases outside the gene matches: 1. CDR3 protein: CASSVELAGGNEQFF. CDR3 nucleotides: TGTGCCAGCAGCGTAGAACTAGCGGGAGGCAATGAGCAGTTCTTC.

V is TRBV7-6 and J is TRBJ1-5, with a weak D call TRBD1 (6 bases). CDR3 size: 17 residues. Germline V gene sequence: CDR1 SGHVS, CDR2 FNYEAQ. Trimming pared 2 bases from V and 3 bases from J, leaving 17 bases between. CDR3 residues: CASSLSPGRGNNQPQHF. CDR3 DNA sequence: TGTGCCAGCAGCTTATCCCCCGGCAGGGGAAACAATCAGCCCCAGCATTTT.

This sequence joins TRBV2 and TRBJ2-7; no clear D gene. Trimming took 5 bases from V and 0 from J, leaving 14 bases between them. CDR3 length equals 15 residues. The germline gives CDR1 SNHLY, CDR2 FYNNEI. The CDR3 bases are TGTGCCAGCAGTTTCCCAGGCTCATCCTCCTACGAGCAGTACTTC. It encodes CASSFPGSSSYEQYF. Variable domain in full (rest from reference TRBV2 and TRBJ2-7): EPEVTQTPSHQVTQMGQEVILRCVPISNHLYFYWYRQILGQKVEFLVSFYNNEISEKSEIFDDQFSVERPDGSNFTLKIRSTKLEDSAMYFCASSFPGSSSYEQYFGPGTRLTVT.

The chain uses TRBV14 and TRBJ2-7; tentatively, D is TRBD1 (5 bases). The CDR3 runs 14 residues. Germline V CDR1 and CDR2: SGHDN, FVKESK. V lost 0 bases and J lost 4, with 10 bases in between. CDR3 sequence: CASSQEGRAYEQYF. In nucleotides, the CDR3 is TGTGCCAGCAGCCAAGAGGGCAGGGCTTACGAGCAGTACTTC.

The J gene is TRBJ2-5, the V gene TRBV11-2, with a weak D call TRBD1 (6 bases). V dropped 1 base and J dropped 2 bases, with 8 bases sitting between them. The germline V gene has CDR1 SGHAT and CDR2 FQNNGV. The CDR3 is 14 residues long. In DNA, the CDR3 is TGTGCCAGCAGCTTAGTAGGGGGACAAGAGACCCAGTACTTC. This sequence encodes CASSLVGGQETQYF.

The chain couples TRBV4-2 to TRBJ2-5, with TRBD1 identical over 7 bases. CDR1 is LGHNA and CDR2 is YNFKEQ in the germline V gene. CDR3 length: 13 amino acids. The trim removed 2 bases at V and 5 bases at J, leaving 2 bases unmatched. Written as DNA, the CDR3 is TGTGCCAGCAGCCAACGACAGGGCGAGACCCAGTACTTC. Its protein product is CASSQRQGETQYF.

The table lists this clone with a count of one. This chain connects TRBV3-1 (or the pseudogene TRBV3-2) to TRBJ2-1, with TRBD2 as a possible D gene (6 bases). CDR3 length: 12 amino acids. Trimming removed 4 bases from V and 9 bases from J, with 10 bases in between. Per the germline V gene, CDR1 is LGHDT and CDR2 is YNNKEL (reference sequence). The DNA of the CDR3 is TGTGCCAGCAGCCCGGTGGGGGGTGAGCAGTTCTTC. The encoded protein is CASSPVGGEQFF.

V usage is TRBV20-1 and J usage is TRBJ1-1; D ambiguous. CDR1 DFQATT and CDR2 SNEGSKA come from the germline V gene (reference sequence). The CDR3 consists of 11 residues. Deletions cut 7 bases from V and 5 bases from J, with 11 bases between. The CDR3 reads CSGTRLTEAFF. The DNA of the CDR3 is TGCAGTGGAACCAGGTTGACTGAAGCTTTCTTT.

The chain recombines TRBV6-1 with TRBJ1-2, with 7 bases that match TRBD1. The germline V gene has CDR1 MNHNS and CDR2 SASEGT. Trimming removed 2 bases from V and 7 bases from J; junction bases left unmatched: 7. The CDR3 sequence is 14 residues long. CDR3 in DNA: TGTGCCAGCAGTGAAAGGGGACAGACCACTGGCTACACCTTC. Translated, it gives CASSERGQTTGYTF.

This chain links TRBV10-1 with TRBJ2-2; no clear D. V lost 3 bases and J lost 0, with 11 bases in between. Looked up from germline, CDR1 is WNHNN and CDR2 is SYGVQD (reference sequence). The CDR3 consists of 16 residues. The CDR3 loop reads CASSERVFTNTGELFF. CDR3 sequence (DNA): TGCGCCAGCAGTGAACGGGTCTTCACGAACACCGGGGAGCTGTTTTTT.

The CDR3 DNA sequence: TGTGCCAGCAGTGAAGCGCGTCGGTTGATTCGTCAGGTTCCGTCACCCCTCCACTTT. Translating gives CASSEARRLIRQVPSPLHF. V usage is TRBV6-1 and J usage is TRBJ1-6; D remains ambiguous. The CDR3 contains 19 residues. Trimming took off 0 bases at V and 10 bases at J, with 25 bases between the two ends. Germline CDR1 reads MNHNS; CDR2 reads SASEGT.